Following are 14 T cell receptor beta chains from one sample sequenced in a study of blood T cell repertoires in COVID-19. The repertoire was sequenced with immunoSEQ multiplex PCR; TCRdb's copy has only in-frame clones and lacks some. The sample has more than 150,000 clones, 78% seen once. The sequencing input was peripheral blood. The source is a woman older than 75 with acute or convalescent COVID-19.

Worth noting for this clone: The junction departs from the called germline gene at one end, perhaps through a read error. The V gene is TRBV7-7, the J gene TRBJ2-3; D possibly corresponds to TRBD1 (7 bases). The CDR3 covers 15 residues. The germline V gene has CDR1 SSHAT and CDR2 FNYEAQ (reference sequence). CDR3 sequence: CASSPGRGGTDTQYF. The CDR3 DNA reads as TGTGCTAGCAGCCCTGGCAGGGGGGGCACAGATACGCAGTATTTT. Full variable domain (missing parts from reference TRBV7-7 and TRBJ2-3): GAGVSQSPRYKVTKRGQDVTLRCDPISSHATLYWYQQALGQGPEFLTYFNYEAQPDKSGLPSDRFSAERPEGSISTLTIQRTEQRDSAMYRCASSPGRGGTDTQYFGPGTRLTVL.

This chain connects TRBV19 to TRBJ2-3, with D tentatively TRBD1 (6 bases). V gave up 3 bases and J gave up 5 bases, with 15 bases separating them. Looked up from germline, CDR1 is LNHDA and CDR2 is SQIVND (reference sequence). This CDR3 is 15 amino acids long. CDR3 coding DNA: TGTGCCAGTAGTATGCCAAACAGGGCCGAAGATACGCAGTATTTT. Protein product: CASSMPNRAEDTQYF.

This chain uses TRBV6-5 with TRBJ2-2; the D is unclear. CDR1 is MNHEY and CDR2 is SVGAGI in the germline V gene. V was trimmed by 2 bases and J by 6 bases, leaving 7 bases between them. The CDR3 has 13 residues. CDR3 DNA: TGTGCCAGCAGTTACCAGGAATCCGGGGAGCTGTTTTTT. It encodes CASSYQESGELFF.

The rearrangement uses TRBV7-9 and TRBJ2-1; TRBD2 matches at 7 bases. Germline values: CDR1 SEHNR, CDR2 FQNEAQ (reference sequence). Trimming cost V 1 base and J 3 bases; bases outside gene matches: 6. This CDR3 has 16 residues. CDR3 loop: CASSLGSGANYNEQFF. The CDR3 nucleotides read TGTGCCAGCAGCTTAGGGAGCGGGGCGAACTACAATGAGCAGTTCTTC. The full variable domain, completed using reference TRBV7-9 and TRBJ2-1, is DTGVSQNPRHKITKRGQNVTFRCDPISEHNRLYWYRQTLGQGPEFLTYFQNEAQLEKSRLLSDRFSAERPKGSFSTLEIQRTEQGDSAMYLCASSLGSGANYNEQFFGPGTRLTVL.

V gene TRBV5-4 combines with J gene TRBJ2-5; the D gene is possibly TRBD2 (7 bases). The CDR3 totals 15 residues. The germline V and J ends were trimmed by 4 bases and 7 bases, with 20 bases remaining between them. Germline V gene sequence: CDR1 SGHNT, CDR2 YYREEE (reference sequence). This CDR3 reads CASSRGGGEGGTQYF. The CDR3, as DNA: TGTGCCAGCAGCCGGGGCGGGGGCGAGGGTGGGACCCAGTACTTC.

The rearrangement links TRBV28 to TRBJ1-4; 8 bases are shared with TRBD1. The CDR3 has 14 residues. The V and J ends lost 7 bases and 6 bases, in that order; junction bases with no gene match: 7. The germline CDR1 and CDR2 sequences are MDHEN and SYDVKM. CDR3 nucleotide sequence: TGTGCCAGCACCTTGGACAGGGTTGATGAAAAACTGTTTTTT. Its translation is CASTLDRVDEKLFF.

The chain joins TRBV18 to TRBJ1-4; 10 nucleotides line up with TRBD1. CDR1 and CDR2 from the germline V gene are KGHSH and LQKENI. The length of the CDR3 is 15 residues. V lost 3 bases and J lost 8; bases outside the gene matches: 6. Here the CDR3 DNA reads TGTGCCAGCTCACCGGGCGGGACAGGGGACGAAAAACTGTTTTTT. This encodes CASSPGGTGDEKLFF.

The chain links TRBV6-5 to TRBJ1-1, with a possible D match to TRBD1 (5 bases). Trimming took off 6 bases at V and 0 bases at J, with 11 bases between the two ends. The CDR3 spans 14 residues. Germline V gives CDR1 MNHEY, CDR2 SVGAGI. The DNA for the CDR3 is TGTGCCAGCAGGTTGACAGAAATGAACACTGAAGCTTTCTTT. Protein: CASRLTEMNTEAFF.

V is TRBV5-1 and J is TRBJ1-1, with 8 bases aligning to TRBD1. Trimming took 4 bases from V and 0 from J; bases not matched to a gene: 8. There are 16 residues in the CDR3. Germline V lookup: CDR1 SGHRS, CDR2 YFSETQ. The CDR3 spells CASSVGQEIMNTEAFF. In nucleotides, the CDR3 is TGCGCCAGCAGCGTGGGACAGGAGATCATGAACACTGAAGCTTTCTTT.

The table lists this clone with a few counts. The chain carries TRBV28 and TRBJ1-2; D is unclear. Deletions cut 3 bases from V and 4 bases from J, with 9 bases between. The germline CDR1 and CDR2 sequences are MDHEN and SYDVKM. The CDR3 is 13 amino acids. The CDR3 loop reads CASSFTVTYGYTF. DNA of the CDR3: TGTGCCAGCAGTTTTACAGTTACCTATGGCTACACCTTC.

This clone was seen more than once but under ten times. CDR3 coding DNA: TGTGCCAGCAGCTCTAGCGGGACGGAAGCCTATGGCTACACCTTC. As protein: CASSSSGTEAYGYTF. The V gene is TRBV7-9, the J gene TRBJ1-2; D perhaps matches TRBD1 (5 bases). V was shortened by 4 bases and J by 4 bases, with 16 bases between the two germline ends. The CDR3 is 15 amino acids. The germline V gene has CDR1 SEHNR and CDR2 FQNEAQ (reference sequence). The full variable domain, in which reference TRBV7-9 and TRBJ1-2 provide the parts outside the CDR3, is DTGVSQNPRHKITKRGQNVTFRCDPISEHNRLYWYRQTLGQGPEFLTYFQNEAQLEKSRLLSDRFSAERPKGSFSTLEIQRTEQGDSAMYLCASSSSGTEAYGYTFGSGTRLTVV.

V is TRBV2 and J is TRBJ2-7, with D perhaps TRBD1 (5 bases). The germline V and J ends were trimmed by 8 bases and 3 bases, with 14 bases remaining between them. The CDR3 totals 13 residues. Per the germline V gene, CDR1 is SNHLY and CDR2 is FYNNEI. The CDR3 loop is CASGPRQLYEQYF. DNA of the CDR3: TGTGCCAGCGGGCCTCGACAGCTCTACGAGCAGTACTTC.

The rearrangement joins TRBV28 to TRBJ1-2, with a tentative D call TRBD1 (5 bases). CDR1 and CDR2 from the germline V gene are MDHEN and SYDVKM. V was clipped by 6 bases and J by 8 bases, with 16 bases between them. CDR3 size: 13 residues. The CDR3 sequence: CASRKGDLYGYTF. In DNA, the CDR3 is TGTGCCAGCAGGAAAGGGGATCTATACGGCTACACCTTC.

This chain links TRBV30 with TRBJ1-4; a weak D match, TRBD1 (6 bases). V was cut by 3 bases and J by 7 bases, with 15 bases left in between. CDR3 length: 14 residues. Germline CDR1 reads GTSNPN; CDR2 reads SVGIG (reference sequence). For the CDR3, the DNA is TGTGCCTGGAGGGAACAGGGACGCAGTGAAAAACTGTTTTTT. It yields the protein CAWREQGRSEKLFF.